This T cell receptor beta chain comes out of a study of T cell changes during pregnancy in multiple sclerosis (dated by TCRdb to about 2019). With regard to the full study: The study looked at changes in the T cell repertoire across pregnancy in women with multiple sclerosis.

As concerns this clone: Its antigen target is currently unknown. There are no base qualities to consult, and no much larger clone falls within one base.

Receptor libraries were prepared by the immunoSEQ multiplex PCR assay. The table comes from immuneACCESS by way of TCRdb, which keeps in-frame sequences with V and J called. Part of the clones is missing from these tables; in studies checked, under half for an unresolved V gene and the rest for unknown reasons. The sample records approximately 74,000 clones, more than 85% of which are singletons. The ten largest clones add up to over 3% of the sample. The CDR3 has 14 amino acids, counting the end cysteine and phenylalanine. Only the CDR3 DNA is retained, 42 bases long and in frame from the first base. A distance of 6 bases separates the germline ends of V and J, which lose 0 bases and 1 base respectively. CDR1 SGHAT and CDR2 FQNNGV were looked up in the germline V gene.

This clonotype was sampled from a female donor with multiple sclerosis, enrolled in a pregnancy study. The rearrangement joined TRBV11-2 to TRBJ1-1, with the D segment identity uncertain. The sequences come from peripheral blood, collected before pregnancy. In nucleotide form, the sequence is TGTGCCAGCAGCTTAGATTCAGGGAACACTGAAGCTTTCTTT. Translated, this gives CASSLDSGNTEAFF.